One and the same sample provided the 19 T cell receptor beta chains below, sequenced in a study of T cell responses to AZD1222 COVID-19 vaccine. Here immunoSEQ multiplex PCR was the method, and the copy in TCRdb shows in-frame clones only, minus some. The data contain about 130,000 clones, 92% of them singletons. The starting material was peripheral blood, obtained on day 0 of AZD1222 vaccination. The receptors were sampled from an adult in good health.

This clone came up once. The DNA of the CDR3 is TGCGCCAGCAGCCAAGGGGTTGGAGAAAGCACTGAAGCTTTCTTT. This codes for CASSQGVGESTEAFF. This chain joins TRBV4-3 and TRBJ1-1; D is ambiguous. The V gene's germline CDR1 is LGHNA and CDR2 YSLEER. This CDR3 comprises 15 residues. Trimming took off 1 base at V and 4 bases at J, with 13 bases between the two ends.

As DNA, the CDR3 is TGTGCCAGCAGCAAACGGGAGAACGCCGGGGAGCTGTTTTTT. Translated, it gives CASSKRENAGELFF. The rearrangement links TRBV21-1 to TRBJ2-2; the table's D gene call, TRBD2, was not cross checked with the DNA. TRBV21-1 is given as a pseudogene. The CDR3 sequence is 14 residues long.

The CDR3 sequence is CSASPTRGAWEQYF. The CDR3 region has the DNA TGCAGTGCTAGTCCCACCCGGGGAGCTTGGGAGCAGTACTTC. The chain recombines TRBV20-1 with TRBJ2-7, with D perhaps TRBD2 (5 bases). The CDR3 runs 14 residues. Trimming pared 3 bases from V and 7 bases from J, leaving 19 bases between. Germline CDR1 is DFQATT and CDR2 is SNEGSKA (reference sequence).

The gene calls are TRBV2 and TRBJ1-6, with TRBD1 identical over 10 bases. CDR3 size: 14 residues. Germline V gene lookup returns CDR1 SNHLY and CDR2 FYNNEI. The trim removed 3 bases at V and 10 bases at J, leaving 3 bases unmatched. The CDR3 here is CASSEGTGVSPLHF. As DNA, the CDR3 is TGTGCCAGCAGTGAGGGGACAGGGGTATCACCCCTCCACTTT.

V and J are TRBV18 and TRBJ2-3; TRBD2 aligns across 8 bases. The CDR3 spans 15 residues. The V gene's germline CDR1 is KGHSH and CDR2 LQKENI. V was pared by 5 bases and J by 1 base, with 5 bases of the junction left unmatched. As DNA, the CDR3 is TGTGCCAGCTCAATTTCGGGGGGGCGCACAGATACGCAGTATTTT. Translated: CASSISGGRTDTQYF. The full variable domain, in which reference TRBV18 and TRBJ2-3 provide the parts outside the CDR3, is NAGVMQNPRHLVRRRGQEARLRCSPMKGHSHVYWYRQLPEEGLKFMVYLQKENIIDESGMPKERFSAEFPKEGPSILRIQQVVRGDSAAYFCASSISGGRTDTQYFGPGTRLTVL.

V gene TRBV3-1 (or the pseudogene TRBV3-2) combines with J gene TRBJ2-7, with 7 bases fitting TRBD2. This CDR3 is 12 amino acids long. Germline CDR1 reads LGHDT; CDR2 reads YNNKEL (reference sequence). Germline trimming cut 4 bases from V and 7 bases from J; bases unmatched to any gene: 4. CDR3 loop: CASSPTGGEQYF. CDR3 nucleotides: TGTGCCAGCAGCCCGACGGGGGGTGAGCAGTACTTC.

The J gene is TRBJ1-2, the V gene TRBV5-4; 8 nucleotides match TRBD1. Germline CDR1 SGHNT, CDR2 YYREEE (reference sequence). Trimming took 2 bases from V and 7 from J; bases not matched to a gene: 4. The CDR3 totals 13 residues. The CDR3 sequence is CASSFQGASGYTF. The CDR3 coding sequence is TGTGCCAGCAGCTTTCAGGGGGCGAGTGGCTACACCTTC. The variable domain in full, completed from reference TRBV5-4 and TRBJ1-2, reads ETGVTQSPTHLIKTRGQQVTLRCSSQSGHNTVSWYQQALGQGPQFIFQYYREEENGRGNFPPRFSGLQFPNYSSELNVNALELDDSALYLCASSFQGASGYTFGSGTRLTVV.

The V and J genes are TRBV18 and TRBJ2-3; D call uncertain. Trimming pared 3 bases from V and 6 bases from J, leaving 16 bases between. The CDR3 sequence is 15 residues long. Germline assignment: CDR1 KGHSH and CDR2 LQKENI. The CDR3 DNA follows: TGTGCCAGCTCACCCCTCCGTGAGCTGCTGGATACGCAGTATTTT. Amino acid sequence: CASSPLRELLDTQYF.

This chain joins TRBV15 and TRBJ2-7; 7 bases fit TRBD2. Germline-derived CDR1 and CDR2 are LNHNV and YYDKDF (reference sequence). V lost 0 bases, J lost 3 bases, and 2 bases stayed unmatched. CDR3 length: 14 residues. DNA of the CDR3: TGTGCCACCAGCAGAGATCGCGGGGGCTACGAGCAGTACTTC. It codes for CATSRDRGGYEQYF.

The rearrangement uses TRBV7-3 and TRBJ2-7; 12 bases are shared with TRBD2. The trim removed 4 bases at V and 7 bases at J, leaving 5 bases unmatched. This CDR3 spans 14 amino acids. CDR1 is SGHTA and CDR2 is FQGTGA in the germline V gene. The CDR3 bases are TGTGCCAGCAGCTCTAGCGGGGGGGCCTGGGAGCAGTACTTC. Residues: CASSSSGGAWEQYF.

This clone was picked up one time. The chain couples TRBV5-1 to TRBJ2-2; D is possibly TRBD1 (5 bases). The germline CDR1 and CDR2 sequences are SGHRS and YFSETQ. Trimming cost V 4 bases and J 5 bases, with 18 bases left between them. This CDR3 comprises 16 residues. CDR3 protein: CASSRTQGPWTGELFF. CDR3 sequence (DNA): TGCGCCAGCAGCCGAACCCAGGGTCCGTGGACCGGGGAGCTGTTTTTT.

V gene TRBV7-9 combines with J gene TRBJ1-1; D is unresolved. The CDR3 runs 14 residues. Trimming left V 1 base short and J 1 base short, with 7 bases between. The germline CDR1 and CDR2 sequences are SEHNR and FQNEAQ (reference sequence). In nucleotides, the CDR3 is TGTGCCAGCAGCTTAGTGACGGGGAACACTGAAGCTTTCTTT. Its translation: CASSLVTGNTEAFF.

This chain uses TRBV5-1 with TRBJ1-3, with D unclear. The CDR3 covers 14 residues. Germline CDR1 is SGHRS and CDR2 is YFSETQ. V was cut by 3 bases and J by 4 bases, with 11 bases left in between. The CDR3 protein is CASSSPVEGNTIYF. The CDR3 DNA sequence: TGCGCCAGCAGCTCCCCCGTTGAGGGAAACACCATATATTTT.

The chain carries TRBV9 and TRBJ1-1, with no clear D. The germline V and J ends were trimmed by 2 bases and 4 bases, with 12 bases remaining between them. This CDR3 spans 14 amino acids. Germline CDR1 SGDLS, CDR2 YYNGEE. CDR3 region: CASSVTLGSTEAFF. In nucleotides, the CDR3 is TGTGCCAGCAGCGTCACTCTCGGGAGCACTGAAGCTTTCTTT.

The sample holds one count of this clone. The chain employs TRBV19 and TRBJ1-1; TRBD1 aligns across 7 bases. Germline V CDR1 and CDR2: LNHDA, SQIVND (reference sequence). The CDR3 runs 14 residues. V shed 5 bases, J shed 6 bases, and the junction held 9 bases outside the gene matches. CDR3 loop: CASSYLQGDSEAFF. The CDR3 DNA reads TGTGCCAGTAGTTATCTCCAGGGGGACTCTGAAGCTTTCTTT.

The chain joins TRBV10-1 to TRBJ2-1; no clear D gene. The V end lost 0 bases, the J end lost 1 base, and 1 base lay between the germline ends. Germline V gives CDR1 WNHNN, CDR2 SYGVQD (reference sequence). The CDR3 spans 13 residues. Here the CDR3 DNA reads TGCGCCAGCAGTGAGTCGTCCTACAATGAGCAGTTCTTC. Translating it yields CASSESSYNEQFF.

The genes are TRBV7-2 and TRBJ2-5, with D uncertain. The CDR3 is made up of 13 amino acids. Trimming stripped 2 bases from V and 3 bases from J, with 7 bases between. Germline V lookup: CDR1 SGHTA, CDR2 FQGNSA. CDR3 in amino acids: CASSLMIEETQYF. CDR3 DNA sequence: TGTGCCAGCAGCTTAATGATTGAAGAGACCCAGTACTTC. The complete variable domain, with remaining parts taken from reference TRBV7-2 and TRBJ2-5, reads GAGVSQSPSNKVTEKGKDVELRCDPISGHTALYWYRQSLGQGLEFLIYFQGNSAPDKSGLPSDRFSAERTGGSVSTLTIQRTQQEDSAVYLCASSLMIEETQYFGPGTRLLVL.

The CDR3 reads CASGGMGNQPQHF. In DNA form, the CDR3 reads TGTGCCAGCGGCGGGATGGGCAATCAGCCCCAGCATTTT. The chain is built from TRBV6-5 and TRBJ1-5; D call uncertain. CDR3 length: 13 amino acids. Germline values: CDR1 MNHEY, CDR2 SVGAGI. The V and J ends lost 8 bases and 2 bases respectively, with 10 bases between them.

Worth noting for this clone: Germline and junction disagree at one end, which may indicate a read error. The gene calls are TRBV7-7 and TRBJ1-1; D is uncertain. This CDR3 region has 13 residues. Germline CDR1 SSHAT, CDR2 FNYEAQ (reference sequence). The CDR3 protein is CASSLGKNTEAFF. CDR3 in DNA: TGTGCTAGCAGTCTCGGCAAGAACACTGAAGCTTTCTTT.